This TCR beta chain stems from a study of blood T cell repertoires in COVID-19. Assay used: immunoSEQ multiplex PCR; TCRdb lists only in-frame clones, some missing. Seen here are 120,000 or so clones, around 87% observed once, and the top ten hold 25% to 35%. This CDR3 spans 13 amino acids. V lost 3 bases, J lost 3 bases, and 8 bases lay in between. Looked up from germline, CDR1 is KGHDR and CDR2 is SFDVKD. The gene calls are TRBV24-1 and TRBJ2-7; possibly TRBD2 for D (6 bases). The sequenced material came from peripheral blood. The receptor's source is a woman in her sixties or seventies with acute or convalescent COVID-19. DNA for the CDR3: TGTGCCACCAGTGATGGGGGACTCTACGAGCAGTACTTC. As protein: CATSDGGLYEQYF.